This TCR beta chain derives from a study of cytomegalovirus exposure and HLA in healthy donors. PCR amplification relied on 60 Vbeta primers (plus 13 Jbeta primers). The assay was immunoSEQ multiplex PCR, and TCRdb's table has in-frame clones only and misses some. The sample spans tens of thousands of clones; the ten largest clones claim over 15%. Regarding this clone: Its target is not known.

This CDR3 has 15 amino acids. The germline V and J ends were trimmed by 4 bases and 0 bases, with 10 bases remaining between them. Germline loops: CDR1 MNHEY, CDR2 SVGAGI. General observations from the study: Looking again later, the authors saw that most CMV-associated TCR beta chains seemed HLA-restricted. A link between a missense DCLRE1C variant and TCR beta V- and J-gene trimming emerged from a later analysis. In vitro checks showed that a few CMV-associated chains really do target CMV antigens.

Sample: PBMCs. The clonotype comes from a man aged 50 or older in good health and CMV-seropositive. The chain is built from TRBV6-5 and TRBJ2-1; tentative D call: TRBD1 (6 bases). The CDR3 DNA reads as TGTGCCAGCAGTTTTAGGGGGAGCTCCTACAATGAGCAGTTCTTC. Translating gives CASSFRGSSYNEQFF.